Detailed here is one TCR beta chain. The sample is drawn from a study of blood T cell repertoires in COVID-19. This CDR3 has 15 amino acids. V was pared by 5 bases and J by 3 bases, with 6 bases of the junction left unmatched. Germline V gene lookup returns CDR1 MNHEY and CDR2 SMNVEV (reference sequence). The repertoire was sequenced with immunoSEQ multiplex PCR; TCRdb's copy has only in-frame clones and lacks some. The repertoire holds tens of thousands of clones, with more than 75% as singletons. The material sequenced was peripheral blood. This sequence joins TRBV27 and TRBJ1-5; TRBD1 agrees at 8 bases. The TCR was taken from a woman at least 80 years old with active or convalescent COVID-19. This chain's CDR3 is CASSLPRGLNQPQHF. In nucleotides, the CDR3 is TGTGCCAGCAGTCTCCCCAGGGGGCTCAATCAGCCCCAGCATTTT.